These T cell receptor beta chains were read from a single sample in a study of read filtering for tumor transcriptome and immune sequencing. Using its own MiXCR run on the reads, TCRdb lists one record per CDR3 protein. The sample consists of approximately 9,800 distinct CDR3 sequences, around a sixth of them appearing once. Sequencing was performed on a population of CD138-negative cells sorted from bone marrow. The origin of the receptors is a donor older than 35 with multiple myeloma. The CDR3 runs from the conserved cysteine through the conserved F or W. D genes are given only for firm matches. Size values are once, few and many counts, or a class for expanded clones, and some rows have none.

TRBV20-1	NA	many	TRBJ1-1	TGCAGCCTTCTCCGGGGAAGCACTGAAGCTTTCTTT	CSLLRGSTEAFF
TRBV18	NA	many	TRBJ2-7	TGTGCCAGCTCACCAACCGCTACCTCCTACGAGCAGTACTTC	CASSPTATSYEQYF
TRBV2	NA	many	TRBJ2-1	TGTGCCAGCCGCGGTCCTAGTCTACTTATGGGTGAGCAGTTCTTC	CASRGPSLLMGEQFF
TRBV7-8	TRBD2	many	TRBJ2-3	TGTGCCAGCAGCTTAGACCTAGCGGGGGGAGGTACGCAGTATTTT	CASSLDLAGGGTQYF
TRBV24-1	NA	large	TRBJ2-2	TGTGCCACCAGTGATTCGGAGGGACACTCGAACACCGGGGAGCTGTTTTTT	CATSDSEGHSNTGELFF
TRBV21-1	NA	NA	TRBJ2-2	TGTGCCAGCAGCCCCCGCAAGTGGCAGAAGCCGAACACTGGGGAGCTGTTTTTT	CASSPRKWQKPNTGELFF
TRBV6-2/TRBV6-3	NA	many	TRBJ1-1	TGTGCCAGCAGTTCTAAGGGGAACACTGAAGCTTTCTTT	CASSSKGNTEAFF
TRBV7-8	NA	many	TRBJ2-3	TGTGCCAGCAGCTTAGGTGGGGTTCGCACAGATACGCAGTATTTT	CASSLGGVRTDTQYF
TRBV27	TRBD1	many	TRBJ2-7	TGTGCCAGCAGTTTATCGGGGCGACAGGGGGCGGTCGAGCAGTACTTC	CASSLSGRQGAVEQYF
TRBV20-1	NA	NA	TRBJ1-6	TGCAGTGCGTTGGGAAGTACACCCCTCCACTTT	CSALGSTPLHF
TRBV20-1	TRBD1	many	TRBJ1-4	TGCAGTGCTGGGGACAGGGGAAGAGAAAAACTGTTTTTT	CSAGDRGREKLFF
TRBV20-1	NA	NA	TRBJ2-1	TGCAGTGCTCGGGAAGACGGCCATGAGCAGTTCTTC	CSAREDGHEQFF
TRBV5-8	TRBD1	NA	TRBJ1-5	TGTGCCAGCAGCTTGGGGACAGGGGAAACAGATACGCAGCATTTT	CASSLGTGETDTQHF
TRBV6-2/TRBV6-3	NA	many	TRBJ2-1	TGTGCCAGCAGGGGACTTTCTAACAATGAGCAGTTCTTC	CASRGLSNNEQFF
TRBV2	NA	NA	TRBJ1-5	TGTGCCAGCAGTGTACAGGTCAATCAGCCCCAGCGTTTT	CASSVQVNQPQRF